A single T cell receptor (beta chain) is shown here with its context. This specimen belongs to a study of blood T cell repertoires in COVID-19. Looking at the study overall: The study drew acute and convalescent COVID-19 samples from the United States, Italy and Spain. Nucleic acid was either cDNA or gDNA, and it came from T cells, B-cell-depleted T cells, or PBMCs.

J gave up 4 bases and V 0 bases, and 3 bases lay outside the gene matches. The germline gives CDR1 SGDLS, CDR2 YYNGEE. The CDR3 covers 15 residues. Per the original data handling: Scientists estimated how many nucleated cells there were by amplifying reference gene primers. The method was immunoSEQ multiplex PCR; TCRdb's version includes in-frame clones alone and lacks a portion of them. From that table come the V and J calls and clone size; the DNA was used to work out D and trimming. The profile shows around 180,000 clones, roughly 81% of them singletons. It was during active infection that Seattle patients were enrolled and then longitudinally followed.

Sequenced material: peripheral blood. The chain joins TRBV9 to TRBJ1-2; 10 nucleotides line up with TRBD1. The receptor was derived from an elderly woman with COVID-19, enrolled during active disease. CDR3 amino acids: CASSVEGTGVYGYTF. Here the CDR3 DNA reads TGTGCCAGCAGCGTAGAGGGGACAGGGGTCTATGGCTACACCTTC.